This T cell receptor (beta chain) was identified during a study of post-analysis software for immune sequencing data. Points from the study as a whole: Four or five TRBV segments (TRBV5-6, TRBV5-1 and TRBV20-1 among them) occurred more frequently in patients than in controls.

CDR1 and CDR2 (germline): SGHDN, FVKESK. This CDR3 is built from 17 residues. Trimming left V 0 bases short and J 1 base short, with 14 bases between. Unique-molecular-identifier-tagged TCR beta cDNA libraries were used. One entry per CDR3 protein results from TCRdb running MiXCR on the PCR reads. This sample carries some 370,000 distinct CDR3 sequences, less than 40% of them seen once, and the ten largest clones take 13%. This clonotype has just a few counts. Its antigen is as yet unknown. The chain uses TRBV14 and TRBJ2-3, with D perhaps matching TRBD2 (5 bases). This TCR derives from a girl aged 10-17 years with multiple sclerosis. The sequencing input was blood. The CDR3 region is CASSQDSRTWGTDTQYF. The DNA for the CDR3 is TGTGCCAGCAGCCAAGACTCGAGGACTTGGGGCACAGATACGCAGTATTTT.